This T cell receptor beta chain is drawn from a study of CD8 T cells in Susac syndrome. TEMRA cells underwent FACS enrichment and CD8+ and CD4+ T cells underwent negative isolation. With random hexamers, 0.5 to 1 ug RNA was reverse transcribed. TCRdb re-called the immunoSEQ multiplex PCR reads through MiXCR, storing one row per CDR3 protein. The sample records some 180,000 distinct CDR3 sequences, about 95% being singletons. CDR3 length equals 14 residues. Per the germline V gene, CDR1 is GTSNPN and CDR2 is SVGIG (reference sequence). With 0 bases clipped from V and 2 bases from J, the junction kept 2 bases outside the gene matches.

Sequencing was done on a sample of CD4+ T cells from PBMCs. This TCR was sampled from a human donor with Susac syndrome. This chain uses TRBV30 with TRBJ2-3; 7 positions match TRBD2. Written as DNA, the CDR3 is TGTGCCTGGAGTGTACTAGCGTACACAGATACGCAGTATTTT. It specifies CAWSVLAYTDTQYF.